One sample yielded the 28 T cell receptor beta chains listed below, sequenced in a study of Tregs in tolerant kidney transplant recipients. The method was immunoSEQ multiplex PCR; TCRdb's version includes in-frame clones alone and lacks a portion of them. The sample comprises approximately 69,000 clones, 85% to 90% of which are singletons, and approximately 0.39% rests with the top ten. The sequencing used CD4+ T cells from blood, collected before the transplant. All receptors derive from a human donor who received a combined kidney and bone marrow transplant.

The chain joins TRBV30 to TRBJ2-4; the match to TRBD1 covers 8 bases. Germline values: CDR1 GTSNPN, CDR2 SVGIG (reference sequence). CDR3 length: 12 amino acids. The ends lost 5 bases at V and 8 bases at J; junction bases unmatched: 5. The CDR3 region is CAWATGADIQYF. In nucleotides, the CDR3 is TGTGCCTGGGCGACAGGGGCGGACATTCAGTACTTC.

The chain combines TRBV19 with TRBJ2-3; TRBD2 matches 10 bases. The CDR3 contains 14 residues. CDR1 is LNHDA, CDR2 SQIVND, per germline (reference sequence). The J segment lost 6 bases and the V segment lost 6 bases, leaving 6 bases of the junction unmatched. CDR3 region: CASSSSGRPDTQYF. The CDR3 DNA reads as TGTGCCAGTAGCTCTAGCGGGAGACCCGATACGCAGTATTTT.

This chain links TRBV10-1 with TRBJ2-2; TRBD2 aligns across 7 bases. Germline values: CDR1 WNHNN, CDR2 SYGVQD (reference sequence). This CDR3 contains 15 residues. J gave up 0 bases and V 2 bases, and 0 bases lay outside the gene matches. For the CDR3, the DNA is TGCGCCAGCAGTGAGGGGGGGGCGAACACCGGGGAGCTGTTTTTT. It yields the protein CASSEGGANTGELFF.

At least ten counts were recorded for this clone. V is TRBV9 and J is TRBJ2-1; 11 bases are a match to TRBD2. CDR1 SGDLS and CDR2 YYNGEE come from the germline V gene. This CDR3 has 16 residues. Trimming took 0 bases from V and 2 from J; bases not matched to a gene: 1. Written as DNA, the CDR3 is TGTGCCAGCAGCGTAGAGGGACTAGCGGCCTACAATGAGCAGTTCTTC. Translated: CASSVEGLAAYNEQFF.

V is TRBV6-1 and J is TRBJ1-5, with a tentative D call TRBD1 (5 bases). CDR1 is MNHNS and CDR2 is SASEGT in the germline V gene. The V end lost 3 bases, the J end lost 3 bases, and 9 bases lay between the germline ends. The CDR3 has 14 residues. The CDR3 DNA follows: TGTGCCAGCAGTGAGGGGGGGACCAATCAGCCCCAGCATTTT. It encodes CASSEGGTNQPQHF.

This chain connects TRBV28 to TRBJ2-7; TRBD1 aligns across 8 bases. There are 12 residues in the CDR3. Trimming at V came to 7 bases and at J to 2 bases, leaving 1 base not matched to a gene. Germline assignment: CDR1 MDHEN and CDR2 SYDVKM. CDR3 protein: CASKQGAYEQYF. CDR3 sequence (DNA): TGTGCCAGCAAACAGGGGGCCTACGAGCAGTACTTC.

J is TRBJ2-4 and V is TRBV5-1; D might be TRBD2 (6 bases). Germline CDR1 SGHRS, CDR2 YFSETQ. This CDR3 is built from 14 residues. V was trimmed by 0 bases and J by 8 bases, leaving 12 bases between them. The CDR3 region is CASSLGGVEDIQYF. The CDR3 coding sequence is TGCGCCAGCAGCTTGGGGGGGGTGGAGGACATTCAGTACTTC.

In nucleotides, the CDR3 is TGTGCCATCAGTGCAGGGTCCGGGGCCAACGTCCTGACTTTC. Protein product: CAISAGSGANVLTF. The J gene is TRBJ2-6, the V gene TRBV10-3; TRBD1 might be the D (5 bases). This CDR3 comprises 14 residues. Trimming took 4 bases from V and 4 from J, leaving 8 bases between them. The V gene's germline CDR1 is ENHRY and CDR2 SYGVKD.

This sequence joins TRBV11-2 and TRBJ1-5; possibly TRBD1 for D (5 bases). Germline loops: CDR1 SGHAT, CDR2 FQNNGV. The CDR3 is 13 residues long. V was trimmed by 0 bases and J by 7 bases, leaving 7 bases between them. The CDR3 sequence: CASSLDREQPQHF. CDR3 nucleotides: TGTGCCAGCAGCTTAGACAGGGAACAGCCCCAGCATTTT.

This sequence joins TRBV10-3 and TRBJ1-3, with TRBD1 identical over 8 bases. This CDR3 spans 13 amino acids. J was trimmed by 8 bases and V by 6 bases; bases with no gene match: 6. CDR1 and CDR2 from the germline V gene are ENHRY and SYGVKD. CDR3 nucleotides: TGTGCCATCAGGGGACAGGCTCAGGACACCATATATTTT. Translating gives CAIRGQAQDTIYF.

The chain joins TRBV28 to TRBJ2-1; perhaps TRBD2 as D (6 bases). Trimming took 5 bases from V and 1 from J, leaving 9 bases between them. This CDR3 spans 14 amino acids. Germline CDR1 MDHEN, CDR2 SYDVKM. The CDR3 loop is CASSQTSSYNEQFF. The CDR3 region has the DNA TGTGCCAGCAGTCAGACTAGTTCCTACAATGAGCAGTTCTTC.

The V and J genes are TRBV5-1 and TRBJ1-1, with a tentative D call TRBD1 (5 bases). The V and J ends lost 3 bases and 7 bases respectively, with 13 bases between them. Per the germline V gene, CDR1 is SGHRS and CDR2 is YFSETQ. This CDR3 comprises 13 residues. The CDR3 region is CASSSGDGHEAFF. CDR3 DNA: TGCGCCAGCAGCTCGGGGGACGGACATGAAGCTTTCTTT.

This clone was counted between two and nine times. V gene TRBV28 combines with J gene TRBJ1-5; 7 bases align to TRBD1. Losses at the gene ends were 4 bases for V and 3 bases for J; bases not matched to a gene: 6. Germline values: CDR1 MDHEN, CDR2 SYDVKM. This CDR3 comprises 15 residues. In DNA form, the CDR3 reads TGTGCCAGCAGTTCCCGACAGGGTTTCAATCAGCCCCAGCATTTT. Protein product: CASSSRQGFNQPQHF.

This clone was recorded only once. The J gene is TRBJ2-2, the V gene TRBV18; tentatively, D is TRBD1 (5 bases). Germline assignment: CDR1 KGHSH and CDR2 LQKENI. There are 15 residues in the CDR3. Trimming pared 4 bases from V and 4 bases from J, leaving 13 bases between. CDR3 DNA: TGTGCCAGCTCACTTCAGGGTAGAGGCACCGGGGAGCTGTTTTTT. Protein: CASSLQGRGTGELFF.

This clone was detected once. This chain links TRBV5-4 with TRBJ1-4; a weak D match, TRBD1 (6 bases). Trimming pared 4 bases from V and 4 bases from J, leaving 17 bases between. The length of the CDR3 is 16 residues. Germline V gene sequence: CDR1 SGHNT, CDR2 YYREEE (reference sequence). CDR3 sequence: CASSLMGGAVNEKLFF. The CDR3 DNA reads TGTGCCAGCAGCCTAATGGGGGGGGCAGTTAATGAAAAACTGTTTTTT.

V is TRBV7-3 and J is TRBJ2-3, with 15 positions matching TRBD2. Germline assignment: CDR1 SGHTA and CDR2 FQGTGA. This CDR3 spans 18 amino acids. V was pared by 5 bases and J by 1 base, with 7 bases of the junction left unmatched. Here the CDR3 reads CASSTGLAGGMGTDTQYF. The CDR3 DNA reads TGTGCCAGCAGCACGGGACTAGCGGGAGGTATGGGCACAGATACGCAGTATTTT.

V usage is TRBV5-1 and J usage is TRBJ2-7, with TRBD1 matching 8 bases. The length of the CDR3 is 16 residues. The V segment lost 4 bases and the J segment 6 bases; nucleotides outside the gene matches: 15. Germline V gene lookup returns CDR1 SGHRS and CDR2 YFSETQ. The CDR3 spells CASSRLAGTGDGEQYF. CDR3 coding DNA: TGCGCCAGCAGCCGCTTGGCCGGGACAGGTGACGGCGAGCAGTACTTC.

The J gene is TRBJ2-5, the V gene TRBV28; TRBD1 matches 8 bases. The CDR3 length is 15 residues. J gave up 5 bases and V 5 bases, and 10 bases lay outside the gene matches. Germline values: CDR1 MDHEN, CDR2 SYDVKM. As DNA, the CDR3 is TGTGCCAGCAGTATGCCGACAGGGGTTCGGGAGACCCAGTACTTC. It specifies CASSMPTGVRETQYF.

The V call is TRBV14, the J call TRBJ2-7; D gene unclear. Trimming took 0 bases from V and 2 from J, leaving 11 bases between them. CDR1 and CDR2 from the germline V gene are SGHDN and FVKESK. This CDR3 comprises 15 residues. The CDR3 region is CASSQEVGATYEQYF. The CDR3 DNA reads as TGTGCCAGCAGCCAAGAGGTCGGTGCAACCTACGAGCAGTACTTC.

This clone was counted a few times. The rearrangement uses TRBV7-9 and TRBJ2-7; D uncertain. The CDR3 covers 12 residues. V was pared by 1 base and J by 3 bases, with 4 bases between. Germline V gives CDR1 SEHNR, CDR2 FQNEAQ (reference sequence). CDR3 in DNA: TGTGCCAGCAGCTTAGACATCTACGAGCAGTACTTC. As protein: CASSLDIYEQYF. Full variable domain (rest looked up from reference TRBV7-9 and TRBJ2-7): DTGVSQNPRHKITKRGQNVTFRCDPISEHNRLYWYRQTLGQGPEFLTYFQNEAQLEKSRLLSDRFSAERPKGSFSTLEIQRTEQGDSAMYLCASSLDIYEQYFGPGTRLTVT.

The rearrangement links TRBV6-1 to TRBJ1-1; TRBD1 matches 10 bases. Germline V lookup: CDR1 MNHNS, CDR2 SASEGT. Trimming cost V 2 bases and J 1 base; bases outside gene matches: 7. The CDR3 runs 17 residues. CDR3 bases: TGTGCCAGCAGTGAACTCGGGACAGGGGACCCGAACACTGAAGCTTTCTTT. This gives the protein CASSELGTGDPNTEAFF.

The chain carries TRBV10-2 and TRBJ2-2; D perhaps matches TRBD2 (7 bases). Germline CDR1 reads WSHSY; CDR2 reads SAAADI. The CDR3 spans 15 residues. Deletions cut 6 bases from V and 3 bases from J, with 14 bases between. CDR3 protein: CASRLGGGYTGELFF. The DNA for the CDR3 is TGCGCCAGCAGACTAGGGGGAGGGTACACCGGGGAGCTGTTTTTT.

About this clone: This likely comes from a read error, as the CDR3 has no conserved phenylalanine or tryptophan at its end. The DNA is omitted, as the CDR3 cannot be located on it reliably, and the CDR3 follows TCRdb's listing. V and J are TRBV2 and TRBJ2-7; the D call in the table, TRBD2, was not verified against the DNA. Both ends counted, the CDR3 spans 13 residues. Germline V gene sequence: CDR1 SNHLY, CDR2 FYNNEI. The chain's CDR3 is CASSEQGLGPLVL.

DNA of the CDR3: TGTGCCAGCAGTTACGAGGGACTAGGGAGCGAGCAGTACTTC. This sequence encodes CASSYEGLGSEQYF. The V gene is TRBV6-6, the J gene TRBJ2-7, with 8 bases aligning to TRBD2. Germline V gene data show CDR1 as MNHNY and CDR2 as SVGAGI (reference sequence). V lost 2 bases to trimming and J lost 6 bases; unmatched junction nucleotides: 6. This CDR3 region has 14 residues.

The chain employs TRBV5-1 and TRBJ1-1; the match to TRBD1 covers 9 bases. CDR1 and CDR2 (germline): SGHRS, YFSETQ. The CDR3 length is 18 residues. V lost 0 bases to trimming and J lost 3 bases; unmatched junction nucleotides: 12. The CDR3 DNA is TGCGCCAGCAGCTTGGCGGGGTATACAGGGGGCGTCGACACTGAAGCTTTCTTT. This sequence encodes CASSLAGYTGGVDTEAFF.

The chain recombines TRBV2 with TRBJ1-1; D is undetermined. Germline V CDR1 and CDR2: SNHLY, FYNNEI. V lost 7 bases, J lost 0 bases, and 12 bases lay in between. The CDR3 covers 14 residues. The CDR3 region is CASKLDSMNTEAFF. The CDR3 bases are TGTGCCAGCAAATTAGACTCCATGAACACTGAAGCTTTCTTT.

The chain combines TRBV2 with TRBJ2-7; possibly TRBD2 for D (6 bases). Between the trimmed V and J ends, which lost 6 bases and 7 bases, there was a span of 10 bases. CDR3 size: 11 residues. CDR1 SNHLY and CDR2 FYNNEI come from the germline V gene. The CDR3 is CASSQRVEQYF. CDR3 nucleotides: TGTGCCAGCAGCCAGCGGGTGGAGCAGTACTTC.

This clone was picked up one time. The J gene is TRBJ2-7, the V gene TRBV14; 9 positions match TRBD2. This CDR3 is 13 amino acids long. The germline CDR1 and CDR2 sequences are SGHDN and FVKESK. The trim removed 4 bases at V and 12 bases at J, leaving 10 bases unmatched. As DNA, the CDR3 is TGTGCCAGCAGCCCCAACGGCGGGAGGGTAATGTACTTC. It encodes CASSPNGGRVMYF.